This T cell receptor (beta chain) was sequenced during a study of blood T cell repertoires in COVID-19. Study-wide background: The samples span acute and convalescent COVID-19 from the United States, Italy and Spain. PBMCs, B-cell-depleted T cells, or T cells provided the cDNA or gDNA that made up the material.

The CDR3 loop spans 15 amino acids. V lost 1 base and J lost 3, with 10 bases in between. Germline CDR1 and CDR2: SGHRS and YFSETQ. Original methodology: From reference gene primer amplification, estimates of nucleated cell counts were derived. Profiled with immunoSEQ multiplex PCR; TCRdb holds only in-frame clones, not every one. V, J and clone size derive from that table, while D and trimming were established from the DNA sequence. The repertoire holds 110,000 or so clones, with roughly 85% as singletons. The chain joins TRBV5-1 to TRBJ1-4; D unclear. The sequence was collected from a human donor in a cohort sampled during active COVID-19. Sequencing was done on a sample of peripheral blood. CDR3 coding DNA: TGCGCCAGCAGCTTGTCGGGGATGCCTAATGAAAAACTGTTTTTT. The encoded protein is CASSLSGMPNEKLFF.